This T cell receptor beta chain was sequenced during a study of T cells in Graves' hyperthyroidism and ophthalmopathy. This clonotype was observed at least ten times. Germline assignment: CDR1 SQVTM and CDR2 ANQGSEA. This CDR3 is built from 14 residues. V lost 6 bases, J lost 0 bases, and 15 bases lay in between. Graves' hyperthyroidism showing no ophthalmopathy progression within 18 months was considered stable. TCR beta CDR3 regions were amplified from RNA transcripts. HTBI primers drove first-round RT-PCR of the TCR CDR3. TCRdb recomputed calls from the multiplex PCR reads with MiXCR, one row per CDR3 protein. The sample contains 700,000 to 950,000 distinct CDR3 sequences, over 35% of which appear only once.

The rearrangement links TRBV29-1 to TRBJ2-7; D is ambiguous. This receptor was taken from a woman between 35 and 50 years old with Graves' hyperthyroidism. Source material: blood. The CDR3 region is CSVEDGIHSYEQYF. The CDR3, as DNA: TGCAGCGTCGAGGACGGTATCCACTCCTACGAGCAGTACTTC.